This TCR beta chain was captured in a study of T-cell memory formation after mild COVID-19. Each CDR3 protein is one row after TCRdb ran MiXCR on the 5' RACE reads. The sample has 350,000 to 500,000 distinct CDR3 sequences; about 25% are singletons. This clonotype appeared once. Sequenced: PBMCs or a T cell subset sorted from them (not recorded which). The receptor's source is an adult woman who had mild COVID-19 (a few samples of this study predate the infection). Cell type and time point are not known.

This CDR3 is CASSYSRTLYEQYF. CDR3 coding DNA: TGTGCCAGCAGTTACTCGAGGACCCTCTACGAGCAGTACTTC. The chain is built from TRBV6-5 and TRBJ2-7; D is ambiguous. Germline CDR1 is MNHEY and CDR2 is SVGAGI. Trimming stripped 0 bases from V and 3 bases from J, with 9 bases between. The CDR3 loop spans 14 amino acids.